This T cell receptor (beta chain) was sequenced in a study of T cell responses to AZD1222 COVID-19 vaccine. Turning to this clone: The antigen is unknown.

General study points: Only after the peak T cell response were repertoires sampled. Spike-specific TCRs gained breadth and depth after people received two AZD1222 doses. Only a handful of AZD1222 recipients, roughly 6 in all, had baseline seropositivity. Dominant at 160-218 and 743-854, vaccine-associated CD4 TCRs also spanned spike.

Sequencing was performed with immunoSEQ multiplex PCR; in TCRdb, only in-frame clones are kept and a portion is missing. Here the sample spans some 150,000 clones, 75% to 85% being singletons. CDR1 is SGHVS and CDR2 is FNYEAQ in the germline V gene. J lost 5 bases, V lost 0 bases, and 5 bases had no gene match. The CDR3 length is 15 residues. This material consisted of peripheral blood, taken on day 0 of MenACWY control vaccination. This sequence joins TRBV7-6 and TRBJ2-7, with 9 nucleotides matching TRBD1. This receptor was identified in an adult in good health. CDR3 sequence reads: CASSLAGTGMDEQYV. In DNA, the CDR3 is TGTGCCAGCAGCTTAGCAGGGACAGGGATGGACGAGCAGTACGTC.